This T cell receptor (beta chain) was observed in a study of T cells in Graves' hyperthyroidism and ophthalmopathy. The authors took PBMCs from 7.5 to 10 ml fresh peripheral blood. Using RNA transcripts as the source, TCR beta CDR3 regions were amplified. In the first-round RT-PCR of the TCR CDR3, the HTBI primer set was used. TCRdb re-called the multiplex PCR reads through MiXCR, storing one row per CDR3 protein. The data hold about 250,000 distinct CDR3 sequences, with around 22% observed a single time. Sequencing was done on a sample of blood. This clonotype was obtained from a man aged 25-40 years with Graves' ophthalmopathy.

CDR3 nucleotide sequence: TGCAGTGCCACGACTAGCGGGGGGGCGTGGACCCAGTACTTC. The encoded protein is CSATTSGGAWTQYF. This chain connects TRBV20-1 to TRBJ2-5; 14 bases line up with TRBD2. Trimming cost V 6 bases and J 7 bases; bases outside gene matches: 7. Looked up from germline, CDR1 is DFQATT and CDR2 is SNEGSKA (reference sequence). The CDR3 is 14 amino acids.